This T cell receptor beta chain is from a study of T cell responses to AZD1222 COVID-19 vaccine. The CDR3 spans 13 residues. From germline, CDR1 is MNHEY and CDR2 SVGAGI. Between the trimmed V and J ends, which lost 5 bases and 1 base, there was a span of 8 bases. Findings of the study overall: Researchers report vaccine-associated CD4 TCRs spanning spike, with dominance at 160-218 and 743-854. The donors showed a predominance of white British ancestry and of females, with possible underestimation of clonal diversity. Two AZD1222 doses significantly raised spike-specific TCR breadth and depth over controls.

As concerns this clone: Its antigen is as yet unknown.

Clones were read by immunoSEQ multiplex PCR, and TCRdb kept only the in-frame ones, dropping some. The sample carries about 100,000 clones, over 75% recorded once. The sequences come from peripheral blood, collected on day 0 of AZD1222 vaccination. The sequence came from an adult in good health. The chain is built from TRBV6-5 and TRBJ2-5, with TRBD1 as a possible D gene (6 bases). The chain's CDR3 is CASSTGIQETQYF. CDR3 bases: TGTGCCAGCAGTACAGGGATCCAAGAGACCCAGTACTTC.